This TCR beta chain was sequenced for a study of shared clonotypes between healthy human individuals. Study-wide points: Clonotype sharing across a few donors was observed for around 5% of naive CD4 clonotypes.

The table came from immunoSEQ multiplex PCR; TCRdb's copy has only in-frame clones and leaves some out. This table has 2.3 million or so clones, more than 85% appearing once. CDR1 is MNHNY and CDR2 is SVGAGI in the germline V gene (reference sequence). The CDR3 loop spans 15 amino acids. Between the trimmed V and J ends, which lost 0 bases and 4 bases, there was a span of 12 bases. About this clone itself: No antigen is known for it.

V gene TRBV6-6 combines with J gene TRBJ1-2; D possibly corresponds to TRBD1 (5 bases). This clonotype was sampled from a man aged 18 to 29 in good health. Some clones in this sample may be carry-over from other donors' samples. Specimen: naive CD4+ T cells from PBMCs. Subset specified: CD45RA+ positively selected. The CDR3 region is CASSYSTNGGYGYTF. In nucleotides, the CDR3 is TGTGCCAGCAGTTACTCGACAAACGGGGGCTATGGCTACACCTTC.